The 14 T cell receptor beta chains below were found in one sample sequenced in a study of identifying expanded T cells in peripheral blood. The data were produced by immunoSEQ multiplex PCR, yet TCRdb's version contains in-frame clones alone and is incomplete. Seen here are about 82,000 clones, about 90% observed once, and the top ten hold 7.3%. Sample: blood. The receptors stem from a person aged 18 to 75 in good health.

The chain employs TRBV18 and TRBJ1-4; 7 bases line up with TRBD1. The length of the CDR3 is 15 residues. After removal of 2 bases from V and 7 bases from J, the junction contained 7 bases not matched to a gene. CDR1 is KGHSH, CDR2 LQKENI, per germline. The CDR3 loop is CASSPGQAVLEKLFF. The CDR3 nucleotides read TGTGCCAGCTCACCAGGACAGGCTGTCCTTGAAAAACTGTTTTTT.

The V call is TRBV7-3, the J call TRBJ1-2, with a tentative D call TRBD1 (5 bases). CDR3 length equals 17 residues. Germline CDR1 and CDR2: SGHTA and FQGTGA. V dropped 1 base and J dropped 2 bases, with 17 bases sitting between them. CDR3 sequence (DNA): TGTGCCAGCAGCTTAAGTACCGGGGCAGGGCTAAACTATGGCTACACCTTC. This sequence encodes CASSLSTGAGLNYGYTF.

This chain joins TRBV6-4 and TRBJ1-1, with a tentative D call TRBD1 (5 bases). The CDR3 loop spans 12 amino acids. Germline assignment: CDR1 MRHNA and CDR2 SNTAGT. V lost 2 bases and J lost 7, with 8 bases in between. The CDR3 is CASSDGAGEAFF. The CDR3 DNA follows: TGTGCCAGCAGTGACGGGGCAGGTGAAGCTTTCTTT.

This clone was seen only once. This sequence joins TRBV29-1 and TRBJ1-1; the D is unclear. This CDR3 region has 11 residues. V was cut by 0 bases and J by 2 bases, with 1 base left in between. Germline assignment: CDR1 SQVTM and CDR2 ANQGSEA. The CDR3 sequence is CSVEDNTEAFF. The CDR3, as DNA: TGCAGCGTTGAAGACAACACTGAAGCTTTCTTT.

The chain joins TRBV18 to TRBJ1-5; possible D gene TRBD1, 6 bases. This CDR3 is 14 amino acids long. Trimming took 3 bases from V and 4 from J, leaving 10 bases between them. Germline V lookup: CDR1 KGHSH, CDR2 LQKENI. This CDR3 is CASSPTGANQPQHF. Written as DNA, the CDR3 is TGTGCCAGCTCACCGACAGGCGCAAATCAGCCCCAGCATTTT.

This clone appeared a few times. The chain couples TRBV10-3 to TRBJ2-5; D unresolved. The germline V gene has CDR1 ENHRY and CDR2 SYGVKD. Trimming left V 3 bases short and J 2 bases short, with 7 bases between. The CDR3 consists of 13 residues. The CDR3 loop is CAISEQPQETQYF. The CDR3 bases are TGTGCCATCAGTGAACAGCCACAAGAGACCCAGTACTTC.

In its sample, this clone was seen once. This chain uses TRBV19 with TRBJ1-4; no clear D. V gave up 2 bases and J gave up 0 bases, with 7 bases separating them. CDR1 and CDR2 (germline): LNHDA, SQIVND (reference sequence). This CDR3 has 15 residues. In DNA form, the CDR3 reads TGTGCCAGTAGTATACTCGGCGCAACTAATGAAAAACTGTTTTTT. Its translation: CASSILGATNEKLFF.

The rearrangement uses TRBV9 and TRBJ2-3; 8 bases line up with TRBD2. Germline trimming cut 2 bases from V and 2 bases from J; bases unmatched to any gene: 10. Per germline, CDR1 SGDLS and CDR2 YYNGEE. The CDR3 has 17 amino acids. The CDR3 region is CASSVRRTSTHTDTQYF. In nucleotides, the CDR3 is TGTGCCAGCAGCGTCCGGCGGACTAGCACACACACAGATACGCAGTATTTT. Variable domain in full (rest from reference TRBV9 and TRBJ2-3): DSGVTQTPKHLITATGQRVTLRCSPRSGDLSVYWYQQSLDQGLQFLIQYYNGEERAKGNILERFSAQQFPDLHSELNLSSLELGDSALYFCASSVRRTSTHTDTQYFGPGTRLTVL.

The sample holds one count of this clone. The genes are TRBV6-5 and TRBJ1-2; 8 nucleotides agree with TRBD1. Germline CDR1 reads MNHEY; CDR2 reads SVGAGI. The CDR3 runs to 14 residues. The junction had 5 bases not matched to a gene; V was cut back by 6 bases and J by 2 bases. The CDR3 spells CASRPGTGNYGYTF. The CDR3, as DNA: TGTGCCAGCAGACCGGGGACAGGCAACTATGGCTACACCTTC.

This clone occurred a few times. V is TRBV5-1 and J is TRBJ2-2; tentatively, D is TRBD2 (5 bases). Germline V gives CDR1 SGHRS, CDR2 YFSETQ. V lost 3 bases and J 3 bases, leaving 6 bases between the germline ends. This CDR3 has 13 residues. The CDR3 nucleotides are TGCGCCAGCAGCTGGGGAGACACCGGGGAGCTGTTTTTT. This encodes CASSWGDTGELFF.

The chain employs TRBV7-8 and TRBJ1-3; D gene uncertain. This CDR3 spans 15 amino acids. Germline V gene sequence: CDR1 SGHVS, CDR2 FQNEAQ. V lost 2 bases, J lost 0 bases, and 8 bases lay in between. CDR3 in DNA: TGTGCCAGCAGCTTAAGGCAATTCTCTGGAAACACCATATATTTT. Its translation is CASSLRQFSGNTIYF.

This chain connects TRBV5-1 to TRBJ1-6; D remains unclear. Germline V gives CDR1 SGHRS, CDR2 YFSETQ. This CDR3 is built from 15 residues. Trimming left V 1 base short and J 0 bases short, with 5 bases between. DNA for the CDR3: TGCGCCAGCAGCTTGAGTCTCTCCTATAATTCACCCCTCCACTTT. Translated: CASSLSLSYNSPLHF.

This clone appeared once. The chain couples TRBV2 to TRBJ2-7; D gene ambiguous. The CDR3 loop spans 11 amino acids. In germline, CDR1 is SNHLY, CDR2 FYNNEI. Between the trimmed V and J ends, which lost 8 bases and 2 bases, there was a span of 7 bases. CDR3 in DNA: TGTGCCAGCGACGGAACCTACGAGCAGTACTTC. Its protein product is CASDGTYEQYF.

The chain employs TRBV10-3 and TRBJ1-2; D remains ambiguous. Germline V gene data show CDR1 as ENHRY and CDR2 as SYGVKD. This CDR3 is 12 amino acids long. Trimming left V 10 bases short and J 0 bases short, with 9 bases between. The DNA for the CDR3 is TGTGCCACCCAGCCTGCTAACTATGGCTACACCTTC. Protein: CATQPANYGYTF.